Listed here are 7 T cell receptor beta chains from one sample, sequenced in a study of blood T cell repertoires in COVID-19. The protocol was immunoSEQ multiplex PCR, while the TCRdb copy is restricted to in-frame clones and leaves out a portion. The data show almost 300,000 clones, around 84% seen once. The sample consisted of peripheral blood. All receptors come from a man aged 70-80 years with acute or convalescent COVID-19.

This clone was found a few times. This sample includes further DNA sequences coding for the same CDR3. V is TRBV5-1 and J is TRBJ2-6, with D hard to call. The germline V gene has CDR1 SGHRS and CDR2 YFSETQ. CDR3 length: 17 amino acids. V lost 0 bases to trimming and J lost 4 bases, with 14 bases between them. The CDR3 coding sequence is TGCGCCAGCAGCTTGGAGGTTTCGGGTTCGGGGGCCAACGTCCTGACTTTC. Amino acids: CASSLEVSGSGANVLTF.

The gene calls are TRBV9 and TRBJ2-3; 8 bases map to TRBD2. This CDR3 has 15 amino acids. J lost 2 bases, V lost 2 bases, and 4 bases had no gene match. Per the germline V gene, CDR1 is SGDLS and CDR2 is YYNGEE. The CDR3 DNA reads TGTGCCAGCAGCGTCGAGCGGGGGACCACAGATACGCAGTATTTT. This gives the protein CASSVERGTTDTQYF.

The chain uses TRBV4-1 and TRBJ1-2; 7 nucleotides line up with TRBD1. Germline CDR1 reads MGHRA; CDR2 reads YSYEKL. The CDR3 is 17 amino acids. With V trimmed by 1 base and J by 8 bases, 16 bases remained unmatched. DNA of the CDR3: TGCGCCAGCAGCCAAGGACCGGGGGACAGCAGAATACGGGGCTACACCTTC. This translates into CASSQGPGDSRIRGYTF.

V and J are TRBV30 and TRBJ1-5; 8 bases map to TRBD1. The CDR3 extends over 14 amino acids. In germline, CDR1 is GTSNPN, CDR2 SVGIG (reference sequence). V shed 5 bases and J 9 bases; nucleotides not matched to a gene: 12. CDR3 DNA: TGTGCCTGGTCCCTGGGGCAGGGGGCTAGGCCCCAGCATTTT. This codes for CAWSLGQGARPQHF.

The chain joins TRBV19 to TRBJ1-6, with 7 bases matching TRBD1. The CDR3 covers 15 residues. After removal of 3 bases from V and 7 bases from J, the junction contained 6 bases not matched to a gene. The germline V gene has CDR1 LNHDA and CDR2 SQIVND (reference sequence). This CDR3 reads CASSIGLDRNSPLHF. The CDR3 DNA follows: TGTGCCAGTAGTATTGGTCTGGACAGGAATTCACCCCTCCACTTT.

In its sample, this clone was seen once. The V gene is TRBV5-6, the J gene TRBJ1-1; D is ambiguous. The CDR3 consists of 11 residues. The V gene's germline CDR1 is SGHDT and CDR2 YYEEEE. V gave up 4 bases and J gave up 2 bases, with 3 bases separating them. The CDR3, as DNA: TGTGCCAGCAGCCTTAACACTGAAGCTTTCTTT. This sequence encodes CASSLNTEAFF.

The chain couples TRBV25-1 to TRBJ1-6; D call uncertain. Germline assignment: CDR1 MGHDK and CDR2 SYGVNS. V dropped 1 base and J dropped 10 bases, with 5 bases sitting between them. CDR3 length: 12 residues. Here the CDR3 DNA reads TGTGCCAGCAGTGAATTCGAGTCACCCCTCCACTTT. This translates into CASSEFESPLHF.